This T cell receptor beta chain emerged from a study of PD-1 blockade in classical Hodgkin lymphoma. Study summary: Patients were infused with nivolumab 3 mg/kg every 2 weeks. Overall study results and limits: The baseline diversity of complete responders showed similarity to that of newly diagnosed patients. Underlying causes for the observed repertoire differences were not defined, possibly disease activity or prior therapy.

No patient escaped relapse after autologous stem cell transplantation, and brentuximab vedotin exposure varied. A note on this clone: As yet, its antigen is unknown.

V dropped 6 bases and J dropped 2 bases, with 15 bases sitting between them. The germline V gene has CDR1 SQVTM and CDR2 ANQGSEA. The CDR3 extends over 14 amino acids. Assay: immunoSEQ multiplex PCR; the TCRdb copy retains only in-frame clones and omits some. This sample has roughly 41,000 clones, with around 90% found just once. Sample: peripheral blood mononuclear cells (PBMCs), taken before the second cycle of nivolumab. The chain couples TRBV29-1 to TRBJ2-3; weak D call: TRBD2 (6 bases). This receptor was taken from a human donor with classical Hodgkin lymphoma. CDR3 region: CSVGGNGPTDTQYF. CDR3 coding DNA: TGCAGCGTGGGGGGTAACGGGCCCACAGATACGCAGTATTTT.